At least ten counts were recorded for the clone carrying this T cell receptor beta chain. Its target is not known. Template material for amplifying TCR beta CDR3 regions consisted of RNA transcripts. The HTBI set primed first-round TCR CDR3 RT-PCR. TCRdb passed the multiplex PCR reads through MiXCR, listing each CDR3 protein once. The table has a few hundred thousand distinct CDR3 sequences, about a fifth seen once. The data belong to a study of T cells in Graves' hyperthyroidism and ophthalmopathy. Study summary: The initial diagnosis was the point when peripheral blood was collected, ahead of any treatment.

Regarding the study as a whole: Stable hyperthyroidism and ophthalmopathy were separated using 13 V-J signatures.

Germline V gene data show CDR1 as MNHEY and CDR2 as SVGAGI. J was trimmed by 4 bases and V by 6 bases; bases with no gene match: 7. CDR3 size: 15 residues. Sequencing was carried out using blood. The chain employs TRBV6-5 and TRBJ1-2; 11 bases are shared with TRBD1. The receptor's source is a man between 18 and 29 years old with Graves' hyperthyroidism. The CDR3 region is CASSLGQGETYGYTF. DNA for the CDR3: TGTGCCAGCAGCCTGGGACAGGGGGAGACCTATGGCTACACCTTC.